These T cell receptor beta chains were read from a single sample in a study of blood T cells in healthy people across ages. TCRdb ran MiXCR on the 5' RACE reads and lists one entry per CDR3 protein. The sample has roughly 800,000 distinct CDR3 sequences; around a quarter are singletons. In addition, the sample was reused for a study of T cells of mothers and their children.

Material: blood. The receptors originated from a boy younger than 18 in good health. Both conserved end residues are part of each CDR3. Part of the rows lack a size; the others show once, few, many or a class for expanded clones.

size	length	V	J	CDR3
few	16	TRBV7-3	TRBJ2-7	CASSPVRPGVSYEQYF
-	14	TRBV27	-	CASSLSGGIYEQYF
few	16	TRBV6-5	TRBJ2-7	CASSYKTGSIAYEQYF
once	15	TRBV9	TRBJ2-1	CASSVDAGSYNEQFF
few	11	TRBV7-9	TRBJ2-5	CASSSGRFLHF
-	12	TRBV20-1	TRBJ2-5	CSATSGGETQYF
few	13	TRBV3-1	TRBJ1-4	CASSRNNNEKLFF
-	15	TRBV5-5	TRBJ1-4	CASSPGQPLGEKLFF
-	16	TRBV11-2	TRBJ2-7	CASSFRGASGSQGQYF
once	15	TRBV5-6	TRBJ2-7	CASSFSGRASYEQYF
few	15	TRBV7-3	TRBJ2-5	CASSAQRETGNEQSF
once	16	TRBV7-2	-	CASSAPGLAGGDEQFF
few	13	TRBV12-3/TRBV12-4	TRBJ1-5	CASTDEGDQPQHF
few	12	TRBV18	TRBJ2-4	CASSPGDGIQYF
few	14	TRBV20-1	TRBJ1-4	CSASPGTNNEKLFF
few	13	TRBV29-1	TRBJ1-1	CSVETGYGWEAFF
-	14	TRBV20-1	TRBJ2-3	CSAVTSSRTDTQYF
few	12	TRBV29-1	TRBJ1-2	CSVDKPLYGYTF
-	13	TRBV27	TRBJ1-1	CASSIQVNTEAFF
-	15	TRBV7-2	TRBJ1-5	CASSLARGIYQPQHF
few	15	TRBV2	TRBJ2-3	CASSLPGLASDTQYF
few	13	TRBV10-3	TRBJ1-4	CAISESTGEKLFF
-	16	TRBV7-9	-	CASSSLAGGLEETQYF
many	14	TRBV29-1	TRBJ2-3	CSARQRDSSDTQYF
few	17	TRBV24-1	TRBJ2-5	CATSDPRREAPQETQYF
few	16	TRBV4-2	TRBJ2-3	CASSPGRLTSTDTQYF
few	14	TRBV12-3/TRBV12-4	TRBJ2-5	CASATSGGQETQYF
once	14	TRBV6-6	TRBJ1-2	CASRFHVGNYGYTF
-	16	TRBV28	TRBJ2-6	CASSSPRISGANVLTF
-	14	TRBV7-3	TRBJ2-3	CASSFSGAGDTQYF
-	14	TRBV29-1	TRBJ2-5	CSVEGTGSGETQYF
few	15	TRBV7-9	TRBJ2-1	CASSLRGGNQVEQFF
-	13	TRBV3-1	TRBJ1-2	CASSQDTGDGYTF
few	16	TRBV15	TRBJ2-6	CATSRGPSSGANVLTF
-	16	TRBV5-8	TRBJ2-5	CASSRPAQGAVETQYF
-	16	TRBV12-3/TRBV12-4	TRBJ2-7	CASSFRLAGGPYEQYF
few	14	TRBV5-5	TRBJ2-5	CASFRKGGSETQYF
-	13	TRBV24-1	TRBJ1-2	CATSHGQSSRYTF
-	14	TRBV12-3/TRBV12-4	TRBJ1-2	CASSLPGADYGYTF
-	15	TRBV3-1	TRBJ2-5	CASSHNPDRGETQYF
-	20	TRBV4-3	TRBJ2-1	CASSQISSGGPDLFYNEQFF
few	12	TRBV9	TRBJ2-1	CASSVVSDEQFF
-	12	TRBV3-1	TRBJ1-5	CASSQAGREQHF
-	16	TRBV4-2	TRBJ2-4	CASSPFSSGGGNIQYF
-	15	TRBV28	TRBJ2-7	CASRDPGLAGVEQYF
-	15	TRBV24-1	TRBJ2-5	CATSDSQGSWETQYF
few	12	TRBV20-1	TRBJ1-1	CSASTGNTEAFF
few	15	TRBV5-1	TRBJ1-4	CASSSTGTGDEKLFF
few	12	TRBV6-5	-	CASTGRSYEQYF
-	18	TRBV12-3/TRBV12-4	TRBJ2-3	CASRAPLASGRGTDTQYF
-	14	TRBV5-1	TRBJ2-4	CASSLSPAKNIQYF
-	11	TRBV25-1	TRBJ1-3	CASLGGNTIYF
-	15	TRBV29-1	TRBJ2-7	CSVGLGGRIGYEQYF
-	17	TRBV5-1	TRBJ1-1	CASSLRPGGFGDTEAFF
-	15	TRBV5-5	TRBJ1-4	CASSALGQGGEKLFF
-	15	TRBV12-3/TRBV12-4	TRBJ2-7	CASSPTGLLSGEQYF
-	14	TRBV5-1	TRBJ2-5	CASSQRDREETQYF